Reported below is one T cell receptor beta chain. The antigen is undetermined. The data are from a study of shared clonotypes between healthy human individuals. The naive CD8 population came from CD45RO-negative cells selected for CCR7, without terminally differentiated effector memory CD45RA+ cells. Trimming pared 0 bases from V and 0 bases from J, leaving 12 bases between. Germline V gene data show CDR1 as LGHNA and CDR2 as YSLEER. This CDR3 has 16 amino acids. The protocol was immunoSEQ multiplex PCR, while the TCRdb copy is restricted to in-frame clones and leaves out a portion. The sample lists about 680,000 clones, 92% occurring once. Study-level findings and limits: Shared clonotypes across all four donors exceeded non-shared ones in generation probability.

This TCR was recovered from a man aged 25 to 40 in good health. The rearrangement joins TRBV4-3 to TRBJ2-7; tentative D call: TRBD2 (6 bases). The sequencing sample was made of naive CD8+ T cells sorted from blood. The DNA of the CDR3 is TGCGCCAGCAGCCAAGATCTTTCTAGCGCCTCCTACGAGCAGTACTTC. Protein product: CASSQDLSSASYEQYF.